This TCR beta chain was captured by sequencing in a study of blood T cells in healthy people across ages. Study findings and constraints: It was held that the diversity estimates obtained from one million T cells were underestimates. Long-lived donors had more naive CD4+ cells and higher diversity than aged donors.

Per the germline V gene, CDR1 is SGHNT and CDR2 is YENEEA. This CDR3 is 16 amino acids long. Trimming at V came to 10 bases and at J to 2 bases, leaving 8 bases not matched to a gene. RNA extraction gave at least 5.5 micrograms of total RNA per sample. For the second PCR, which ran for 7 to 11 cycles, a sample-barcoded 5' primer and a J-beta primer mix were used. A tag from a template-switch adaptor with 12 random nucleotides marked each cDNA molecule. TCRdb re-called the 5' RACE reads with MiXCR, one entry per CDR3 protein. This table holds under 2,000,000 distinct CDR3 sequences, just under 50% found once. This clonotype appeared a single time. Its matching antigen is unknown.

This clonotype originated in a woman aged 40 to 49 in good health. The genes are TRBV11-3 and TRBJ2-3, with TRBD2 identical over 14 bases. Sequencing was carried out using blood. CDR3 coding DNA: TGTGCCATCGGTCCGGGACTAGCGGGGGTCACAGATACGCAGTATTTT. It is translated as CAIGPGLAGVTDTQYF.